This TCR beta chain derives from a study of shared clonotypes between healthy human individuals. The CDR3 totals 12 residues. The germline V gene has CDR1 LNHDA and CDR2 SQIVND (reference sequence). V was clipped by 4 bases and J by 7 bases; unmatched bases: 2. The table came from immunoSEQ multiplex PCR; TCRdb's copy has only in-frame clones and leaves some out. The repertoire holds roughly 1.5 million clones, 98% seen once, with around 0.45% in the top ten. The gene calls are TRBV19 and TRBJ1-2; 8 nucleotides align to TRBD1. The receptor was derived from a man aged 25 to 45 in good health. Input material: naive CD4+ T cells sorted from blood. Indicated subset: CD45RA+ positively selected. The CDR3 region is CASSTGGLGYTF. The CDR3 DNA reads TGTGCCAGTAGTACAGGGGGCCTTGGCTACACCTTC.